Given below is one TCR beta chain in context. The antigen is unknown. PCR primers comprised 60 Vbeta and 13 Jbeta primers. TCRdb keeps only in-frame clones here, not all; method: immunoSEQ multiplex PCR. This sample carries approximately 190,000 clones, about 85% of them seen once, and the ten largest clones take 3.8%. The ends lost 6 bases at V and 2 bases at J; junction bases unmatched: 1. In germline, CDR1 is SGHTA, CDR2 FQGNSA. CDR3 size: 15 residues. The sample is drawn from a study of cytomegalovirus exposure and HLA in healthy donors. Study-wide findings and caveats: Later work found that TCR association rates differed between HLA loci; DRB1 had the most and HLA-C the fewest. In vitro checks showed that a few CMV-associated chains really do target CMV antigens. TCR beta chains associated with HLA were, in a later analysis, more clonally expanded than equally common others.

Source material: PBMCs. The sequence was collected from a man in his fifties in good health and CMV-seronegative. This chain connects TRBV7-2 to TRBJ2-3; 14 bases agree with TRBD2. CDR3 DNA sequence: TGTGCCAGCAGGACTAGCGGGGGGGCCACAGATACGCAGTATTTT. Protein sequence: CASRTSGGATDTQYF.